Listed here are 27 T cell receptor beta chains from one sample, sequenced in a study of shared clonotypes between healthy human individuals. Assay used: immunoSEQ multiplex PCR; TCRdb lists only in-frame clones, some missing. The table records about 680,000 clones, roughly 70% of them present only once. Sample: memory CD4+ T cells sorted from blood. Subset described: CD45RA-negative fraction. These receptors were collected from a woman aged 30 to 39 in good health.

A single count supports this clone. V usage is TRBV19 and J usage is TRBJ1-5; D remains ambiguous. Germline values: CDR1 LNHDA, CDR2 SQIVND (reference sequence). Trimming left V 4 bases short and J 4 bases short, with 8 bases between. The CDR3 length is 13 residues. CDR3 DNA: TGTGCCAGTAGTAGCCTAAATAATCAGCCCCAGCATTTT. It codes for CASSSLNNQPQHF.

The chain combines TRBV2 with TRBJ1-1, with 7 bases matching TRBD1. V gave up 6 bases and J gave up 1 base; unmatched junction bases: 5. This CDR3 region has 14 residues. Germline V gene lookup returns CDR1 SNHLY and CDR2 FYNNEI. Here the CDR3 DNA reads TGTGCCAGCAGAGCGACAGGGCGGAACACTGAAGCTTTCTTT. It yields the protein CASRATGRNTEAFF.

The chain couples TRBV16 to TRBJ2-2; 11 nucleotides line up with TRBD2. The length of the CDR3 is 16 residues. The junction had 6 bases not matched to a gene; V was cut back by 4 bases and J by 5 bases. In germline, CDR1 is KGHSY, CDR2 FQNENV. The CDR3 protein is CASSPTSGSETGELFF. The CDR3 coding sequence is TGTGCCAGCAGCCCAACTAGCGGGAGTGAAACCGGGGAGCTGTTTTTT.

V is TRBV2 and J is TRBJ2-7; 7 bases are shared with TRBD2. The CDR3 is 14 amino acids. Trimming cost V 6 bases and J 1 base; bases outside gene matches: 6. Germline values: CDR1 SNHLY, CDR2 FYNNEI. CDR3 DNA sequence: TGTGCCAGCAGCCCTGAACTAGCGTCCTACGAGCAGTACTTC. It translates to CASSPELASYEQYF.

This chain links TRBV9 with TRBJ2-6; no clear D. Deletions cut 3 bases from V and 0 bases from J, with 10 bases between. Germline V gene lookup returns CDR1 SGDLS and CDR2 YYNGEE. The CDR3 is 16 amino acids. CDR3 in amino acids: CASSELMGSGANVLTF. DNA of the CDR3: TGTGCCAGCAGCGAACTGATGGGCTCTGGGGCCAACGTCCTGACTTTC.

The chain is built from TRBV18 and TRBJ2-1, with TRBD1 as a possible D gene (6 bases). The germline V and J ends were trimmed by 3 bases and 8 bases, with 14 bases remaining between them. Germline CDR1 reads KGHSH; CDR2 reads LQKENI. The CDR3 covers 14 residues. Here the CDR3 DNA reads TGTGCCAGCTCACCTCGGGACATCGGCGATGAGCAGTTCTTC. It specifies CASSPRDIGDEQFF.

V is TRBV5-4 and J is TRBJ2-1; a weak D match, TRBD2 (6 bases). Germline-derived CDR1 and CDR2 are SGHNT and YYREEE (reference sequence). The CDR3 totals 15 residues. Trimming cost V 1 base and J 5 bases, with 13 bases left between them. This chain's CDR3 is CASSLSSGGHNEQFF. The CDR3 nucleotides are TGTGCCAGCAGCTTGAGTAGCGGAGGGCACAATGAGCAGTTCTTC.

The rearrangement joins TRBV4-2 to TRBJ2-2, with 7 bases lining up with TRBD1. The ends lost 4 bases at V and 2 bases at J; junction bases unmatched: 4. This CDR3 is built from 15 residues. Germline CDR1 reads LGHNA; CDR2 reads YNFKEQ. The CDR3 bases are TGTGCCAGCAGCCGGGGGACAGTAAACACCGGGGAGCTGTTTTTT. It encodes CASSRGTVNTGELFF.

This clone was detected once. V usage is TRBV19 and J usage is TRBJ2-1, with D unclear. Trimming stripped 5 bases from V and 10 bases from J, with 18 bases between. Germline CDR1 is LNHDA and CDR2 is SQIVND (reference sequence). This CDR3 comprises 14 residues. The chain's CDR3 is CASSLVGATNEQFF. CDR3 nucleotide sequence: TGTGCCAGTAGTCTCGTTGGAGCAACCAACGAGCAGTTCTTC. The entire variable domain, with the rest obtained from reference TRBV19 and TRBJ2-1, is as follows: DGGITQSPKYLFRKEGQNVTLSCEQNLNHDAMYWYRQDPGQGLRLIYYSQIVNDFQKGDIAEGYSVSREKKESFPLTVTSAQKNPTAFYLCASSLVGATNEQFFGPGTRLTVL.

The CDR3 nucleotides are TGTGCCACCAGCAGTTTTGAGGGACTAGCCAAAAACATTCAGTACTTC. It is translated as CATSSFEGLAKNIQYF. This chain connects TRBV15 to TRBJ2-4; possibly TRBD2 for D (6 bases). V dropped 3 bases and J dropped 0 bases, with 12 bases sitting between them. The CDR3 runs 16 residues. Germline V CDR1 and CDR2: LNHNV, YYDKDF (reference sequence).

This sequence joins TRBV7-9 and TRBJ2-7; D is undetermined. The CDR3 spans 15 residues. With 4 bases removed from V and 3 bases from J, the gap between germline ends came to 16 bases. Germline loops: CDR1 SEHNR, CDR2 FQNEAQ (reference sequence). For the CDR3, the DNA is TGTGCCAGCAGCTCAGACGTGGCGCAAAACTACGAGCAGTACTTC. Translation gives CASSSDVAQNYEQYF.

This sequence joins TRBV5-1 and TRBJ2-1, with D tentatively TRBD2 (5 bases). Germline V gene lookup returns CDR1 SGHRS and CDR2 YFSETQ. This CDR3 is built from 12 residues. V shed 1 base and J shed 10 bases, with 9 bases lying between them. The CDR3 DNA is TGCGCCAGCAGCTTGAAGTCGGGGGAGCAGTTCTTC. Translating gives CASSLKSGEQFF.

This chain joins TRBV29-1 and TRBJ2-7; D possibly matches TRBD1 or TRBD2 (5 bases each). CDR1 SQVTM and CDR2 ANQGSEA come from the germline V gene. The CDR3 is made up of 11 amino acids. Trimming took 5 bases from V and 6 from J, leaving 11 bases between them. CDR3 sequence: CSVSWDLEQYF. Written as DNA, the CDR3 is TGCAGCGTTTCCTGGGACCTCGAGCAGTACTTC.

The chain has TRBV7-9 and TRBJ1-2; 8 nucleotides agree with TRBD1. Germline CDR1 is SEHNR and CDR2 is FQNEAQ (reference sequence). The length of the CDR3 is 15 residues. Trimming cost V 5 bases and J 6 bases; bases outside gene matches: 11. The CDR3 DNA reads TGTGCCAGCAGCGGCTATGCCGGGACAGGTAATGGCTACACCTTC. Protein product: CASSGYAGTGNGYTF.

With regard to this clone: Other nucleotide sequences in the sample specify the same CDR3. V is TRBV28 and J is TRBJ2-5; no firm D call. V lost 4 bases, J lost 1 base, and 13 bases lay in between. The V gene's germline CDR1 is MDHEN and CDR2 SYDVKM. The CDR3 contains 15 residues. CDR3 sequence (DNA): TGTGCCAGCAGTTCTCTTTTGAGAGCCCAAGAGACCCAGTACTTC. Its translation: CASSSLLRAQETQYF. Filled out from reference TRBV28 and TRBJ2-5, the complete variable domain reads DVKVTQSSRYLVKRTGEKVFLECVQDMDHENMFWYRQDPGLGLRLIYFSYDVKMKEKGDIPEGYSVSREKKERFSLILESASTNQTSMYLCASSSLLRAQETQYFGPGTRLLVL.

The V gene is TRBV2, the J gene TRBJ2-4; possible D gene TRBD1, 6 bases. Germline assignment: CDR1 SNHLY and CDR2 FYNNEI. V was cut by 2 bases and J by 6 bases, with 14 bases left in between. The CDR3 covers 15 residues. The CDR3 sequence is CASSEWGHVTNIQYF. CDR3 nucleotide sequence: TGTGCCAGCAGTGAATGGGGGCATGTCACAAACATTCAGTACTTC.

The rearrangement joins TRBV7-2 to TRBJ1-2, with TRBD1 matching over 8 bases. The V and J ends lost 5 bases and 5 bases, in that order; junction bases with no gene match: 10. CDR1 is SGHTA and CDR2 is FQGNSA in the germline V gene. CDR3 length: 15 amino acids. The CDR3 DNA reads TGTGCCAGCAGCCAAAGGACAGGGCCCGAGTATGGCTACACCTTC. Translation: CASSQRTGPEYGYTF.

The V gene is TRBV6-1, the J gene TRBJ1-4; the D gene is possibly TRBD1 (5 bases). V was pared by 5 bases and J by 0 bases, with 10 bases between. The germline gives CDR1 MNHNS, CDR2 SASEGT. This CDR3 is built from 15 residues. Written as DNA, the CDR3 is TGTGCCAGCAGTCAGGGCATCTCAACTAATGAAAAACTGTTTTTT. Protein: CASSQGISTNEKLFF.

V and J are TRBV7-8 and TRBJ2-1; D remains ambiguous. The CDR3 runs 15 residues. Trimming shortened V by 5 bases and J by 10 bases, and 21 bases separated the two germline ends. The germline CDR1 and CDR2 sequences are SGHVS and FQNEAQ. CDR3 sequence (DNA): TGTGCCAGCAGCATGATGGCCTCTCAAGGAAAAGAGCAGTTCTTC. As protein: CASSMMASQGKEQFF.

V and J are TRBV10-1 and TRBJ1-1, with D possibly TRBD1 on 5 matching bases. Per germline, CDR1 WNHNN and CDR2 SYGVQD (reference sequence). V gave up 1 base and J gave up 1 base, with 7 bases separating them. The CDR3 sequence is 14 residues long. The CDR3 DNA reads as TGCGCCAGCAGTGAGTGGGGCGCGAACACTGAAGCTTTCTTT. This encodes CASSEWGANTEAFF.

V gene TRBV2 combines with J gene TRBJ1-2, with D unclear. CDR1 is SNHLY and CDR2 is FYNNEI in the germline V gene. The CDR3 length is 14 residues. Trimming stripped 0 bases from V and 2 bases from J, with 7 bases between. The CDR3 spells CASSEANTNYGYTF. CDR3 sequence (DNA): TGTGCCAGCAGTGAAGCGAACACAAACTATGGCTACACCTTC.

Of note for this clone: A read error is possible here, since a much larger clone lies one base away. In the same sample, other DNA sequences code for this CDR3. The rearrangement links TRBV28 to TRBJ2-6; D perhaps matches TRBD2 (5 bases). V dropped 7 bases and J dropped 2 bases, with 9 bases sitting between them. Germline V gene sequence: CDR1 MDHEN, CDR2 SYDVKM. The CDR3 has 14 residues. The CDR3 DNA reads TGTGCCAGCACCGAGGGCGCTGGGGCCAACGTCCTGACTTTC. It encodes CASTEGAGANVLTF.

The CDR3 DNA reads TGTGCCAGCAGCTTTAGCGGGACTCAAGAGACCCAGTACTTC. Translated: CASSFSGTQETQYF. The rearrangement uses TRBV9 and TRBJ2-5, with 8 bases that match TRBD2. Unmatched junction bases numbered 4, after V lost 4 bases and J lost 2 bases. In germline, CDR1 is SGDLS, CDR2 YYNGEE. The length of the CDR3 is 14 residues.

The chain couples TRBV7-8 to TRBJ2-5; D ambiguous. Trimming removed 9 bases from V and 1 base from J, with 9 bases in between. The CDR3 spans 12 residues. CDR1 and CDR2 (germline): SGHVS, FQNEAQ. CDR3 sequence reads: CASRRSQETQYF. As DNA, the CDR3 is TGTGCCAGTCGGCGGTCCCAAGAGACCCAGTACTTC. Together with reference TRBV7-8 and TRBJ2-5, the CDR3 gives the full variable domain: GAGVSQSPRYKVAKRGQDVALRCDPISGHVSLFWYQQALGQGPEFLTYFQNEAQLDKSGLPSDRFFAERPEGSVSTLKIQRTQQEDSAVYLCASRRSQETQYFGPGTRLLVL.

Notes on this clone: At the DNA level, this CDR3 is encoded by other sequences in the same sample as well. The V call is TRBV19, the J call TRBJ1-5; D is unclear. Germline V lookup: CDR1 LNHDA, CDR2 SQIVND (reference sequence). The V gene lost 3 bases and the J gene lost 0 bases, with 6 bases spanning the gap. The length of the CDR3 is 14 residues. In nucleotides, the CDR3 is TGTGCCAGTAGTATCGCAAGTAGCAATCAGCCCCAGCATTTT. It translates to CASSIASSNQPQHF.

This clone appeared once. This chain links TRBV30 with TRBJ2-5; TRBD1 is a possible D gene (5 bases). Germline V gene data show CDR1 as GTSNPN and CDR2 as SVGIG (reference sequence). CDR3 length: 15 amino acids. V was trimmed by 2 bases and J by 1 base, leaving 14 bases between them. The CDR3 reads CAWSWGSRSQETQYF. CDR3 sequence (DNA): TGTGCCTGGAGTTGGGGCAGCAGGAGCCAAGAGACCCAGTACTTC.

This chain links TRBV27 with TRBJ2-7; TRBD2 agrees at 7 bases. The germline V gene encodes CDR1 MNHEY and CDR2 SMNVEV (reference sequence). The CDR3 contains 17 residues. J was trimmed by 5 bases and V by 2 bases; bases with no gene match: 15. The CDR3 DNA follows: TGTGCCAGCAGTTTACAGATCCGGGAGGAGATGTCGGACGAGCAGTACTTC. Translated, it gives CASSLQIREEMSDEQYF.